The next 7 T cell receptor beta chains were all read from a single sample in a study of T cell responses to AZD1222 COVID-19 vaccine. The data were produced by immunoSEQ multiplex PCR, yet TCRdb's version contains in-frame clones alone and is incomplete. The sample has around 97,000 clones, 90% seen once. Sequencing was performed on peripheral blood, taken on day 0 of AZD1222 vaccination. The receptors originated from an adult in good health.

V is TRBV4-1 and J is TRBJ1-6; TRBD1 aligns across 8 bases. This CDR3 spans 15 amino acids. The J segment lost 8 bases and the V segment lost 4 bases, leaving 7 bases of the junction unmatched. CDR1 MGHRA and CDR2 YSYEKL come from the germline V gene. The CDR3 reads CASSLGTGSYSPLHF. The CDR3 DNA is TGCGCCAGCAGCCTCGGGACAGGATCTTATTCACCCCTCCACTTT.

The gene calls are TRBV14 and TRBJ2-1; D uncertain. The germline V gene has CDR1 SGHDN and CDR2 FVKESK. The CDR3 runs 13 residues. Trimming removed 2 bases from V and 4 bases from J, with 6 bases in between. CDR3 DNA sequence: TGTGCCAGCAGCCAACTCGGTTACAATGAGCAGTTCTTC. Its protein is CASSQLGYNEQFF.

The chain employs TRBV12-3 or TRBV12-4 and TRBJ1-1; D not resolved. Trimming removed 6 bases from V and 4 bases from J, with 12 bases in between. This CDR3 region has 13 residues. The CDR3 protein is CASSPGWRTEAFF. The CDR3 region has the DNA TGTGCCAGCAGCCCCGGGTGGCGCACTGAAGCTTTCTTT.

This chain connects TRBV5-1 to TRBJ2-5; D is unresolved. V was clipped by 0 bases and J by 0 bases, with 6 bases between them. Germline CDR1 SGHRS, CDR2 YFSETQ. This CDR3 spans 14 amino acids. CDR3 DNA sequence: TGCGCCAGCAGCTTGGTGGAAAACCAAGAGACCCAGTACTTC. Protein: CASSLVENQETQYF.

This chain links TRBV30 with TRBJ1-1; D is ambiguous. V lost 1 base and J 2 bases, leaving 8 bases between the germline ends. The germline CDR1 and CDR2 sequences are GTSNPN and SVGIG (reference sequence). This CDR3 spans 13 amino acids. In DNA form, the CDR3 reads TGTGCCTGGAGTGCATCCGTTAACACTGAAGCTTTCTTT. Its translation: CAWSASVNTEAFF.

The chain links TRBV7-9 to TRBJ2-5; D not certain. Germline assignment: CDR1 SEHNR and CDR2 FQNEAQ (reference sequence). The CDR3 has 12 residues. V lost 3 bases and J lost 5, with 7 bases in between. DNA for the CDR3: TGTGCCAGCAGCTTTAGTAGGGAGACCCAGTACTTC. Residues: CASSFSRETQYF. Full variable domain (missing parts from reference TRBV7-9 and TRBJ2-5): DTGVSQNPRHKITKRGQNVTFRCDPISEHNRLYWYRQTLGQGPEFLTYFQNEAQLEKSRLLSDRFSAERPKGSFSTLEIQRTEQGDSAMYLCASSFSRETQYFGPGTRLLVL.

The rearrangement uses TRBV9 and TRBJ1-1; TRBD1 might be the D (6 bases). From germline, CDR1 is SGDLS and CDR2 YYNGEE. The CDR3 consists of 13 residues. V was shortened by 1 base and J by 4 bases, with 8 bases between the two germline ends. The DNA of the CDR3 is TGTGCCAGCAGCGTACTAGGGGGCACTGAAGCTTTCTTT. Translation: CASSVLGGTEAFF.